These 15 T cell receptor beta chains were all obtained from the same sample, sequenced in a study of shared clonotypes between healthy human individuals (dated by TCRdb to about 2020). Receptor libraries were prepared by the immunoSEQ multiplex PCR assay. TCRdb's version of the immuneACCESS table is confined to in-frame rearrangements and falls short of the full clone set. An unresolved V gene accounts for under half of the shortfall where checked; the remainder is of unknown origin. In all, the sample holds 2 million or so clones, and roughly 95% of those were seen once. About 0.13% of the sample belongs to the ten largest clones. The specimen was naive CD4+ T cells sorted from blood. This sample's cell subset or site label indicates: CD45RA+ positively selected. These receptors were collected from a man between 18 and 29 years old in good health.

This chain connects TRBV18 to TRBJ2-5; 9 bases are shared with TRBD2. The CDR3 totals 15 residues. The germline gives CDR1 KGHSH, CDR2 LQKENI. The V and J ends lost 3 bases and 2 bases, in that order; junction bases with no gene match: 4. DNA for the CDR3: TGTGCCAGCTCACCGGCGGGGGGGCCGCAAGAGACCCAGTACTTC. Translating gives CASSPAGGPQETQYF.

The V and J genes are TRBV7-2 and TRBJ2-1; a weak D match, TRBD1 (6 bases). Trimming removed 5 bases from V and 5 bases from J, with 19 bases in between. This CDR3 region has 16 residues. Germline-derived CDR1 and CDR2 are SGHTA and FQGNSA. CDR3 bases: TGTGCCAGCAGCCGAGCCCTGGGGGCGGTGAACAATGAGCAGTTCTTC. Protein product: CASSRALGAVNNEQFF.

This chain joins TRBV30 and TRBJ1-2; D might be TRBD1 (6 bases). Looked up from germline, CDR1 is GTSNPN and CDR2 is SVGIG (reference sequence). Between the trimmed V and J ends, which lost 0 bases and 4 bases, there was a span of 15 bases. This CDR3 is built from 15 residues. The CDR3 nucleotides read TGTGCCTGGAGTGTACATGGGGGCGCCAGCTATGGCTACACCTTC. Protein product: CAWSVHGGASYGYTF.

Remarks on this clone: Other DNA sequences in this sample translate to the same CDR3. The chain carries TRBV18 and TRBJ2-7; D gene ambiguous. The CDR3 has 14 residues. Germline V gene sequence: CDR1 KGHSH, CDR2 LQKENI. V was trimmed by 3 bases and J by 3 bases, leaving 12 bases between them. In DNA, the CDR3 is TGTGCCAGCTCACCCCGGACGGAGAGCTACGAGCAGTACTTC. Residues: CASSPRTESYEQYF.

Concerning this clone itself: Other DNA sequences within the sample encode an identical CDR3. The gene calls are TRBV29-1 and TRBJ1-1; no definite D call. This CDR3 has 13 residues. Germline V CDR1 and CDR2: SQVTM, ANQGSEA. The V and J ends lost 4 bases and 0 bases respectively, with 9 bases between them. The CDR3 DNA reads TGCAGCGTTGTCGGGAGACTGAACACTGAAGCTTTCTTT. Its protein is CSVVGRLNTEAFF.

The rearrangement joins TRBV5-4 to TRBJ2-1, with 14 bases identical to TRBD2. Germline V CDR1 and CDR2: SGHNT, YYREEE (reference sequence). The ends lost 0 bases at V and 8 bases at J; junction bases unmatched: 10. The CDR3 has 18 residues. The CDR3 DNA sequence: TGTGCCAGCAGCTTGGGCCCCGGGACTAGCGGGAGCATGGATGAGCAGTTCTTC. This codes for CASSLGPGTSGSMDEQFF.

Notes on this clone: This CDR3 is also generated by other DNA sequences in the sample. This chain joins TRBV19 and TRBJ2-3, with D hard to call. V was clipped by 1 base and J by 6 bases, with 2 bases between them. CDR1 and CDR2 (germline): LNHDA, SQIVND (reference sequence). The CDR3 consists of 11 residues. The DNA for the CDR3 is TGTGCCAGTAGTATAGCGGATACGCAGTATTTT. This translates into CASSIADTQYF.

This CDR3 is CSVEAPWGRETQYF. The CDR3 DNA reads as TGCAGCGTTGAAGCCCCGTGGGGCAGAGAGACCCAGTACTTC. The gene calls are TRBV29-1 and TRBJ2-5; tentative D call: TRBD1 (5 bases). Trimming shortened V by 1 base and J by 4 bases, and 13 bases separated the two germline ends. The CDR3 spans 14 residues. The V gene's germline CDR1 is SQVTM and CDR2 ANQGSEA.

The count of this clone is one. The chain carries TRBV18 and TRBJ2-3, with D unresolved. This CDR3 spans 15 amino acids. V lost 1 base and J lost 0, with 8 bases in between. Per germline, CDR1 KGHSH and CDR2 LQKENI. CDR3 DNA sequence: TGTGCCAGCTCACCACTACGAGATAGCACAGATACGCAGTATTTT. This sequence encodes CASSPLRDSTDTQYF.

This chain links TRBV5-6 with TRBJ2-2; 10 nucleotides agree with TRBD1. CDR3 length equals 15 residues. Germline V gene lookup returns CDR1 SGHDT and CDR2 YYEEEE. V dropped 3 bases and J dropped 7; count of bases not matched to a gene: 6. The CDR3 DNA follows: TGTGCCAGCAGCTCCGGGACAGGGGCTGTCGGGGAGCTGTTTTTT. The encoded protein is CASSSGTGAVGELFF.

The genes are TRBV4-1 and TRBJ2-1; 16 nucleotides line up with TRBD2. The trim removed 4 bases at V and 7 bases at J, leaving 7 bases unmatched. Germline V gene lookup returns CDR1 MGHRA and CDR2 YSYEKL. CDR3 length equals 17 residues. The CDR3 loop is CASSLGLAGGPGNEQFF. In DNA, the CDR3 is TGCGCCAGCAGCCTGGGACTAGCGGGAGGGCCCGGTAATGAGCAGTTCTTC.

The gene calls are TRBV9 and TRBJ2-5; TRBD2 agrees at 10 bases. Trimming cost V 3 bases and J 6 bases; bases outside gene matches: 11. The germline V gene encodes CDR1 SGDLS and CDR2 YYNGEE. CDR3 length: 16 amino acids. The CDR3 here is CASSASSGRAGQTQYF. The CDR3 region has the DNA TGTGCCAGCAGCGCAAGCAGCGGGAGGGCCGGGCAGACCCAGTACTTC.

The chain links TRBV7-2 to TRBJ2-7; D perhaps matches TRBD2 (6 bases). The CDR3 has 17 amino acids. V lost 5 bases to trimming and J lost 0 bases, with 20 bases between them. Germline values: CDR1 SGHTA, CDR2 FQGNSA. The CDR3 DNA follows: TGTGCCAGCAGCCTTGGGGGAGGAGCGGGTTACTCCTACGAGCAGTACTTC. Amino acid sequence: CASSLGGGAGYSYEQYF.

The chain links TRBV29-1 to TRBJ2-3; D unresolved. In germline, CDR1 is SQVTM, CDR2 ANQGSEA. The CDR3 is made up of 13 amino acids. The germline V and J ends were trimmed by 5 bases and 0 bases, with 9 bases remaining between them. The CDR3 is CSVSGSSTDTQYF. Here the CDR3 DNA reads TGCAGCGTTTCCGGGTCTAGCACAGATACGCAGTATTTT.

The chain couples TRBV6-1 to TRBJ1-5; TRBD1 agrees at 10 bases. The germline V gene encodes CDR1 MNHNS and CDR2 SASEGT. CDR3 length equals 14 residues. Unmatched junction bases numbered 3, after V lost 5 bases and J lost 5 bases. The CDR3 DNA reads TGTGCCAGCAGTTGGGACAGGGGAGATCAGCCCCAGCATTTT. It is translated as CASSWDRGDQPQHF.